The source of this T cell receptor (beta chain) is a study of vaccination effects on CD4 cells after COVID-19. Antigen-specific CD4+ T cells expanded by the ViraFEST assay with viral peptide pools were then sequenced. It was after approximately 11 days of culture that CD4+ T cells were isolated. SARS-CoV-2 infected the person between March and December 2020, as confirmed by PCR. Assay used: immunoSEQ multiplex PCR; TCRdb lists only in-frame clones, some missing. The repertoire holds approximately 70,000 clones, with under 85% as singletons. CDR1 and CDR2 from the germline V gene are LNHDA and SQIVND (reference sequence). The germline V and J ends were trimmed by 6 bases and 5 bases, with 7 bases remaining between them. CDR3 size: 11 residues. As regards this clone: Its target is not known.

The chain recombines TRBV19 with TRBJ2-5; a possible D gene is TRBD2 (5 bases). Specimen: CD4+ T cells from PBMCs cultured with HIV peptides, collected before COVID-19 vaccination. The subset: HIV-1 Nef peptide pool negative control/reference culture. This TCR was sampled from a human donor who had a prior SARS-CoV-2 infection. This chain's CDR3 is CASSPGETQYF. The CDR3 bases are TGTGCCAGTAGCCCGGGGGAGACCCAGTACTTC.